Listed below are T cell receptor beta chains from one sample, sequenced in a study of blood T cell repertoires in COVID-19. Only in-frame clones appear in the TCRdb table, and some are missing; sequencing was by immunoSEQ multiplex PCR. The sample holds approximately 110,000 clones; 80% to 95% are singletons and the top ten take around 2%. Sequenced: peripheral blood. These receptors originate from a man aged 50 or older with COVID-19, enrolled during active disease. CDR3s include the opening cysteine and the closing phenylalanine or tryptophan. Each record gives: V gene, D gene, clone size, J gene, CDR3 protein, CDR3 DNA. A D gene is named only where the DNA matches it firmly. For some rows the clone size is stated as once, few or many, or as a class when expanded; others skip it.

v_gene: TRBV9; d_gene: TRBD2; abundance: -; j_gene: TRBJ2-5; CDR3aa: CASSAFTGLGGETQYF; CDR3nt: TGTGCCAGCAGCGCTTTTACGGGACTAGGGGGGGAGACCCAGTACTTC
v_gene: TRBV10-1; d_gene: TRBD2; abundance: -; j_gene: TRBJ2-3; CDR3aa: CASSSLAGGQDTQYF; CDR3nt: TGCGCCAGCAGTTCTTTAGCGGGAGGGCAGGATACGCAGTATTTT
v_gene: TRBV13; d_gene: TRBD2; abundance: -; j_gene: TRBJ2-2; CDR3aa: CASSNPVSGTNTGELFF; CDR3nt: TGTGCCAGCAGCAACCCCGTGAGCGGGACGAACACCGGGGAGCTGTTTTTT
v_gene: TRBV19; d_gene: TRBD2; abundance: -; j_gene: TRBJ2-1; CDR3aa: CASSIGTSRTSYNEQFF; CDR3nt: TGTGCCAGTAGTATCGGGACTAGCAGAACCTCCTACAATGAGCAGTTCTTC
v_gene: TRBV3-1/TRBV3-2; d_gene: -; abundance: -; j_gene: TRBJ2-3; CDR3aa: CASSQEIMGGGDTQYF; CDR3nt: TGTGCCAGCAGCCAAGAGATCATGGGAGGTGGTGATACGCAGTATTTT
v_gene: TRBV5-1; d_gene: -; abundance: -; j_gene: TRBJ2-1; CDR3aa: CASTSDLSSYNEQFF; CDR3nt: TGCGCCAGCACCTCGGACTTGAGCTCCTACAATGAGCAGTTCTTC
v_gene: TRBV24-1; d_gene: TRBD2; abundance: -; j_gene: TRBJ2-1; CDR3aa: CATRGTSGSGEQFF; CDR3nt: TGTGCCACCCGAGGGACTAGCGGGAGTGGTGAGCAGTTCTTC
v_gene: TRBV15; d_gene: -; abundance: -; j_gene: TRBJ2-3; CDR3aa: CATSRDFLGSDTQYF; CDR3nt: TGTGCCACCAGCAGAGATTTCCTAGGATCGGATACGCAGTATTTT
v_gene: TRBV7-3; d_gene: TRBD2; abundance: once; j_gene: TRBJ2-2; CDR3aa: CASSPTGLAGTANTGELFF; CDR3nt: TGTGCCAGCTCTCCAACCGGACTAGCGGGAACTGCGAACACCGGGGAGCTGTTTTTT
v_gene: TRBV7-2; d_gene: -; abundance: -; j_gene: TRBJ2-1; CDR3aa: CASSLTTGEFNEQFF; CDR3nt: TGTGCCAGCAGCTTAACGACGGGAGAGTTCAATGAGCAGTTCTTC
v_gene: TRBV4-1; d_gene: -; abundance: -; j_gene: TRBJ1-1; CDR3aa: CASSHQGTLNTEAFF; CDR3nt: TGCGCCAGCAGCCACCAGGGCACTTTGAACACTGAAGCTTTCTTT
v_gene: TRBV7-9; d_gene: TRBD1; abundance: -; j_gene: TRBJ2-2; CDR3aa: CASSQPGQVGNTGELFF; CDR3nt: TGTGCCAGCAGCCAACCCGGACAGGTTGGGAACACCGGGGAGCTGTTTTTT
v_gene: TRBV7-9; d_gene: TRBD1; abundance: -; j_gene: TRBJ2-7; CDR3aa: CASSPGQGSSYEQYF; CDR3nt: TGTGCCAGCAGCCCGGGACAGGGAAGCTCCTACGAGCAGTACTTC
v_gene: TRBV6-2/TRBV6-3; d_gene: TRBD2; abundance: -; j_gene: TRBJ2-5; CDR3aa: CASSRLAGGPQKETQYF; CDR3nt: TGTGCCAGCAGCCGACTAGCGGGAGGGCCGCAGAAAGAGACCCAGTACTTC
v_gene: TRBV11-2; d_gene: -; abundance: -; j_gene: TRBJ1-1; CDR3aa: CASSLGSGNTEAFF; CDR3nt: TGTGCCAGCAGCTTAGGGTCGGGGAACACTGAAGCTTTCTTT
v_gene: TRBV5-8; d_gene: -; abundance: -; j_gene: TRBJ2-2; CDR3aa: CASSLFGGNTGELFF; CDR3nt: TGTGCCAGCAGCTTGTTCGGGGGGAACACCGGGGAGCTGTTTTTT
v_gene: TRBV19; d_gene: -; abundance: -; j_gene: TRBJ2-3; CDR3aa: CASSMLGSTDTQYF; CDR3nt: TGTGCCAGTAGTATGCTAGGAAGCACAGATACGCAGTATTTT
v_gene: TRBV28; d_gene: -; abundance: once; j_gene: TRBJ1-6; CDR3aa: CASSLTVSPLHF; CDR3nt: TGTGCCAGCAGCTTAACAGTTTCACCCCTCCACTTT
v_gene: TRBV27; d_gene: TRBD1; abundance: -; j_gene: TRBJ2-7; CDR3aa: CASSSTNPQDRSVDF; CDR3nt: TGTGCCAGCAGTTCCACAAACCCCCAGGACAGGTCAGTCGACTTC
v_gene: TRBV18; d_gene: TRBD2; abundance: -; j_gene: TRBJ2-7; CDR3aa: CASSPPRASGGYEQYF; CDR3nt: TGTGCCAGCTCACCACCGAGGGCTAGCGGAGGGTACGAGCAGTACTTC
v_gene: TRBV7-9; d_gene: TRBD1; abundance: -; j_gene: TRBJ2-5; CDR3aa: CASRRGQGAKETQYF; CDR3nt: TGTGCCAGCAGAAGGGGACAGGGGGCTAAAGAGACCCAGTACTTC
v_gene: TRBV5-1; d_gene: -; abundance: -; j_gene: TRBJ1-1; CDR3aa: CASSPSTGSTEAFF; CDR3nt: TGCGCCAGCAGCCCCTCGACCGGGAGCACTGAAGCTTTCTTT
v_gene: TRBV2; d_gene: -; abundance: -; j_gene: TRBJ1-2; CDR3aa: CASTLTANYGYTF; CDR3nt: TGTGCCAGCACCCTGACAGCTAACTATGGCTACACCTTC
v_gene: TRBV30; d_gene: TRBD1; abundance: -; j_gene: TRBJ2-1; CDR3aa: CAWSADRVVEQFF; CDR3nt: TGTGCCTGGAGTGCAGACAGGGTGGTTGAGCAGTTCTTC
v_gene: TRBV19; d_gene: -; abundance: -; j_gene: TRBJ2-2; CDR3aa: CASSISGVPTGELFF; CDR3nt: TGTGCCAGTAGTATTTCGGGAGTCCCAACCGGGGAGCTGTTTTTT
v_gene: TRBV4-1; d_gene: -; abundance: -; j_gene: TRBJ2-2; CDR3aa: CASSQAGSNTGELFF; CDR3nt: TGCGCCAGCAGCCAAGCCGGGTCGAACACCGGGGAGCTGTTTTTT
v_gene: TRBV28; d_gene: -; abundance: -; j_gene: TRBJ1-1; CDR3aa: CASSETGLQNTEAFF; CDR3nt: TGTGCCAGCAGCGAGACGGGACTCCAGAACACTGAAGCTTTCTTT
v_gene: TRBV5-1; d_gene: -; abundance: -; j_gene: TRBJ2-7; CDR3aa: CASSLGGLGYEQYF; CDR3nt: TGCGCCAGCAGCTTGGGAGGTCTTGGGTACGAGCAGTACTTC
v_gene: TRBV7-2; d_gene: TRBD2; abundance: -; j_gene: TRBJ2-1; CDR3aa: CASSSLLAGAYNEQFF; CDR3nt: TGTGCCAGCAGCAGTTTACTAGCGGGAGCCTACAATGAGCAGTTCTTC
v_gene: TRBV3-1/TRBV3-2; d_gene: TRBD2; abundance: -; j_gene: TRBJ2-2; CDR3aa: CASSQTSGVNIGELFF; CDR3nt: TGTGCCAGCAGCCAGACTAGCGGGGTGAACATCGGGGAGCTGTTTTTT